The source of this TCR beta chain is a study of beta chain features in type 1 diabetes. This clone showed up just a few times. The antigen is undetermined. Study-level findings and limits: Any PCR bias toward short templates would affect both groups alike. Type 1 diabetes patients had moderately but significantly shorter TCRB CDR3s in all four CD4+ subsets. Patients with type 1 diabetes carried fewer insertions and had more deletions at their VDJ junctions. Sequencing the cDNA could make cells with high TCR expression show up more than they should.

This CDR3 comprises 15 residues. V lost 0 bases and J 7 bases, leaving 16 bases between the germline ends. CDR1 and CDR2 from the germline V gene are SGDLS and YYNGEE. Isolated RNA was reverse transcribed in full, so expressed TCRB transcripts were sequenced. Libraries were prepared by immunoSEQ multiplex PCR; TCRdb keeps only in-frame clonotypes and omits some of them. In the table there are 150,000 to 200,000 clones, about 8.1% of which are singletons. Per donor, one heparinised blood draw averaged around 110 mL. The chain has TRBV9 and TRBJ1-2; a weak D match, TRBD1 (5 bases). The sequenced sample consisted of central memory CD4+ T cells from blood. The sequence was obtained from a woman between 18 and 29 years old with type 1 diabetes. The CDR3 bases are TGTGCCAGCAGCGTAGATTCAGGGATGGTGGGTGGCTACACCTTC. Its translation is CASSVDSGMVGGYTF.